These T cell receptor beta chains were read from a single sample in a study of blood T cell repertoires in COVID-19. Sequencing used immunoSEQ multiplex PCR; TCRdb keeps in-frame clones, though not all of them. Among tens of thousands of clones listed, around 83% were seen once. Sequencing used peripheral blood. These receptors were taken from a woman aged 55 to 70 with acute or convalescent COVID-19. CDR3s include the opening cysteine and the closing phenylalanine or tryptophan. The D gene is left open where the match is weak. Clone size is shown for a subset of rows, as once, few, many or a class of expanded clone.

cdr3_length clone_size d_call j_call v_call cdr3_nt cdr3_aa
16 NA TRBD2 TRBJ2-1 TRBV4-1 TGCGCCAGCAGCCAGGGACCGGGACTAGCCATCAATGAGCAGTTCTTC CASSQGPGLAINEQFF
16 few TRBD1 TRBJ1-1 TRBV20-1 TGCAGTGCTAGTGGGGGACAGGGGATAGGGAGCACTGAAGCTTTCTTT CSASGGQGIGSTEAFF
14 NA TRBD2 TRBJ2-3 TRBV2 TGTGCCGGGGGACTAGCCGCTCGCACAGATACGCAGTATTTT CAGGLAARTDTQYF
14 NA NA TRBJ2-1 TRBV18 TGTGCCAGCACCTACTTAGCGGACAACAATGAGCAGTTCTTC CASTYLADNNEQFF
17 NA TRBD1 TRBJ1-5 TRBV12-5 TGTGCTAGTGGCCGTGGACAGGGAGGCGATAGCAATCAGCCCCAGCATTTT CASGRGQGGDSNQPQHF
16 NA TRBD1 TRBJ1-1 TRBV5-8 TGTGCCAGCAGCATACCGGGACAGATAGGGAACACTGAAGCTTTCTTT CASSIPGQIGNTEAFF
14 NA NA TRBJ1-1 TRBV18 TGTGCCAGCTCACCGTCCGGAGGGAGCACTGAAGCTTTCTTT CASSPSGGSTEAFF
14 few NA TRBJ1-6 TRBV7-9 TGTGCCAGCGGCAACCGGGGGAGGAATTCACCCCTCCACTTT CASGNRGRNSPLHF
13 NA NA TRBJ1-1 TRBV21-1 TGTGCCAGCAGCAGGGGAGAGAGGACTGAAGCTTTCTTT CASSRGERTEAFF
14 NA TRBD1 TRBJ1-2 TRBV19 TGTGCCAGTAGTAGGGGCAGGGGGTTAATCGGCTACACCTTC CASSRGRGLIGYTF
13 few TRBD1 TRBJ1-2 TRBV3-1/TRBV3-2 TGTGCCAGCAGTCCAGGGGGGAACTATGGCTACACCTTC CASSPGGNYGYTF
14 NA NA TRBJ2-2 TRBV6-2/TRBV6-3 TGTGCCAGCAGTTACTCGTCCGGCACCGGGGAGCTGTTTTTT CASSYSSGTGELFF